What follows are 16 T cell receptor beta chains derived from one specimen sequenced in a study of T cells in tumors after PD-1 blockade. Sequencing used immunoSEQ multiplex PCR; TCRdb keeps in-frame clones, though not all of them. The sample holds roughly 12,000 clones; under 80% are singletons and the top ten take 15% to 20%. This specimen consisted of tumor tissue, obtained before anti-PD-1 treatment. The receptors were gathered from a human donor with basal cell carcinoma.

The chain combines TRBV7-6 with TRBJ2-1; no clear D. The CDR3 is 15 residues long. Germline values: CDR1 SGHVS, CDR2 FNYEAQ. The V end was cut by 1 base, the J end by 6 bases, with 13 bases between. The CDR3 region has the DNA TGTGCCAGCAGCTTAGATTGGGCAGTCGGCAATGAGCAGTTCTTC. This codes for CASSLDWAVGNEQFF.

The rearrangement joins TRBV2 to TRBJ1-6; 8 bases match TRBD1. Germline V gene sequence: CDR1 SNHLY, CDR2 FYNNEI. The CDR3 is made up of 17 amino acids. J gave up 0 bases and V 5 bases, and 6 bases lay outside the gene matches. The CDR3 DNA is TGTGCCAGCAGTTATGACAGGGGAGGCTCCTATAATTCACCCCTCCACTTT. Translation: CASSYDRGGSYNSPLHF.

The rearrangement joins TRBV11-3 to TRBJ1-1; TRBD1 agrees at 8 bases. CDR3 size: 15 residues. J gave up 4 bases and V 5 bases, and 9 bases lay outside the gene matches. Germline assignment: CDR1 SGHNT and CDR2 YENEEA. CDR3 bases: TGTGCCAGCAGCACCCGGACAGGGACGGTCACTGAAGCTTTCTTT. Protein sequence: CASSTRTGTVTEAFF.

The chain recombines TRBV27 with TRBJ1-4, with 7 bases fitting TRBD1. CDR1 and CDR2 (germline): MNHEY, SMNVEV (reference sequence). The CDR3 spans 15 residues. Trimming removed 5 bases from V and 5 bases from J; junction bases left unmatched: 8. The CDR3 is CASSPRTGLNEKLFF. CDR3 DNA sequence: TGTGCCAGCAGTCCTCGGACAGGACTCAATGAAAAACTGTTTTTT.

The rearrangement uses TRBV24-1 and TRBJ2-2, with 11 bases that match TRBD1. The CDR3 sequence is 17 residues long. Germline V gene data show CDR1 as KGHDR and CDR2 as SFDVKD. Trimming cost V 7 bases and J 5 bases; bases outside gene matches: 11. CDR3 residues: CATSQRGQGVSTGELFF. In nucleotides, the CDR3 is TGTGCCACCAGCCAAAGGGGACAGGGGGTCAGTACCGGGGAGCTGTTTTTT.

The gene calls are TRBV7-4 and TRBJ2-1; 7 bases are a match to TRBD1. The CDR3 contains 15 residues. Germline V gives CDR1 SGHVT, CDR2 SQSDAQ. The V and J ends lost 5 bases and 4 bases, in that order; junction bases with no gene match: 8. DNA for the CDR3: TGTGCCAGCAGCCCGACAGGGCTTTTGTACAATGAGCAGTTCTTC. Its translation is CASSPTGLLYNEQFF.

This clone has just one count. This chain connects TRBV7-6 to TRBJ2-3; tentatively, D is TRBD2 (6 bases). This CDR3 contains 15 residues. The germline V gene has CDR1 SGHVS and CDR2 FNYEAQ. V lost 5 bases to trimming and J lost 6 bases, with 18 bases between them. The CDR3 nucleotides read TGTGCCAGCAGCCAGACCCCACTAGCTCCGGATACGCAGTATTTT. Residues: CASSQTPLAPDTQYF.

This clone has a handful of counts. The chain carries TRBV5-5 and TRBJ1-2; the D is unclear. This CDR3 spans 20 amino acids. V gave up 4 bases and J gave up 4 bases, with 32 bases separating them. CDR1 and CDR2 (germline): SGHKS, YYEKEE (reference sequence). The CDR3 coding sequence is TGTGCCAGCAGCCCCCCGGGAGGGAGTACGGACGGAAATATGGGCTATGGCTACACCTTC. Translating gives CASSPPGGSTDGNMGYGYTF.

V gene TRBV5-1 combines with J gene TRBJ1-1, with D maybe TRBD1 (5 bases). Between the trimmed V and J ends, which lost 0 bases and 3 bases, there was a span of 9 bases. Per the germline V gene, CDR1 is SGHRS and CDR2 is YFSETQ. The CDR3 is made up of 14 amino acids. CDR3 DNA sequence: TGCGCCAGCAGCTTGGCCCTCAGGGACACTGAAGCTTTCTTT. It codes for CASSLALRDTEAFF.

This clone ranks as medium-sized. The rearrangement joins TRBV10-1 to TRBJ2-7; 10 bases agree with TRBD1. The length of the CDR3 is 14 residues. Germline loops: CDR1 WNHNN, CDR2 SYGVQD (reference sequence). The ends lost 6 bases at V and 2 bases at J; junction bases unmatched: 4. CDR3 sequence (DNA): TGCGCCAGCAGAAGACAGGGGGCGGCCTACGAGCAGTACTTC. It encodes CASRRQGAAYEQYF.

The rearrangement joins TRBV7-3 to TRBJ2-1, with 12 bases aligning to TRBD2. J was trimmed by 4 bases and V by 4 bases; bases with no gene match: 8. Germline V CDR1 and CDR2: SGHTA, FQGTGA. This CDR3 comprises 17 residues. The CDR3 nucleotides are TGTGCCAGCAGCTCGTCCACTAGCGGGGGGACTTACAATGAGCAGTTCTTC. It encodes CASSSSTSGGTYNEQFF.

The chain carries TRBV18 and TRBJ1-4; D unresolved. The CDR3 contains 14 residues. Germline CDR1 is KGHSH and CDR2 is LQKENI. V lost 3 bases to trimming and J lost 2 bases, with 7 bases between them. The CDR3 sequence: CASSPWATNEKLFF. In DNA, the CDR3 is TGTGCCAGCTCACCCTGGGCTACTAATGAAAAACTGTTTTTT. The full variable domain, its missing parts supplied by reference TRBV18 and TRBJ1-4, is NAGVMQNPRHLVRRRGQEARLRCSPMKGHSHVYWYRQLPEEGLKFMVYLQKENIIDESGMPKERFSAEFPKEGPSILRIQQVVRGDSAAYFCASSPWATNEKLFFGSGTQLSVL.

This clone was detected a few times. The chain joins TRBV12-5 to TRBJ2-5, with D uncertain. CDR1 and CDR2 from the germline V gene are LGHNT and FRNRAP. V lost 2 bases and J 2 bases, leaving 9 bases between the germline ends. The CDR3 totals 14 residues. DNA of the CDR3: TGTGCTAGTGGTTTGAATTCGCCTCAAGAGACCCAGTACTTC. It yields the protein CASGLNSPQETQYF. The entire variable domain, with the rest obtained from reference TRBV12-5 and TRBJ2-5, is as follows: DARVTQTPRHKVTEMGQEVTMRCQPILGHNTVFWYRQTMMQGLELLAYFRNRAPLDDSGMPKDRFSAEMPDATLATLKIQPSEPRDSAVYFCASGLNSPQETQYFGPGTRLLVL.

The chain joins TRBV7-3 to TRBJ2-1, with 10 bases fitting TRBD1. Trimming took 5 bases from V and 9 from J; bases not matched to a gene: 7. The CDR3 has 14 amino acids. In germline, CDR1 is SGHTA, CDR2 FQGTGA. The CDR3 sequence is CASSLGQGFGEQFF. DNA of the CDR3: TGTGCCAGCAGCCTGGGACAGGGGTTCGGTGAGCAGTTCTTC.

The rearrangement links TRBV2 to TRBJ2-6; D might be TRBD1 (7 bases). V dropped 4 bases and J dropped 3 bases, with 16 bases sitting between them. In germline, CDR1 is SNHLY, CDR2 FYNNEI. The length of the CDR3 is 17 residues. This chain's CDR3 is CASSVGGQYLGANVLTF. CDR3 nucleotides: TGTGCCAGCAGTGTCGGGGGACAGTATCTTGGGGCCAACGTCCTGACTTTC.

The chain carries TRBV19 and TRBJ1-2; no reliable D call. CDR3 length: 15 amino acids. Germline V gives CDR1 LNHDA, CDR2 SQIVND (reference sequence). Deletions cut 4 bases from V and 2 bases from J, with 14 bases between. The CDR3 loop is CASSNTRGSNYGYTF. The CDR3 nucleotides are TGTGCCAGTAGTAATACCCGGGGATCCAACTATGGCTACACCTTC. Based on the CDR3 plus reference TRBV19 and TRBJ1-2, the full variable domain is DGGITQSPKYLFRKEGQNVTLSCEQNLNHDAMYWYRQDPGQGLRLIYYSQIVNDFQKGDIAEGYSVSREKKESFPLTVTSAQKNPTAFYLCASSNTRGSNYGYTFGSGTRLTVV.